Below are 12 T cell receptor beta chains sequenced from a single sample in a study of blood T cell repertoires in COVID-19. Assay: immunoSEQ multiplex PCR; the TCRdb copy retains only in-frame clones and omits some. The sample has 200,000 to 250,000 clones; around 89% are singletons. The specimen sequenced was peripheral blood. Source of these receptors: a middle-aged woman with acute or convalescent COVID-19.

Regarding this clone: The conserved phenylalanine or tryptophan is not found at the CDR3 terminus, so this likely reflects a read error. Because the CDR3's place on the DNA is in doubt, the DNA is left out and the CDR3 is given as listed by TCRdb. This chain joins TRBV5-4 and TRBJ1-1; the tabulated D call, TRBD1, remains unverified against the DNA. The CDR3 has 11 residues if both end residues are counted. Germline CDR1 is SGHNT and CDR2 is YYREEE (reference sequence). The CDR3 is CASSSLLRTVV.

This clone has only a few counts. The gene calls are TRBV3-1 (or the pseudogene TRBV3-2) and TRBJ2-2; D gene unclear. The CDR3 loop spans 15 amino acids. Per germline, CDR1 LGHDT and CDR2 YNNKEL (reference sequence). V was shortened by 3 bases and J by 4 bases, with 12 bases between the two germline ends. DNA of the CDR3: TGTGCCAGCAGCCAGCGATTTAGAACCACCGGGGAGCTGTTTTTT. This codes for CASSQRFRTTGELFF.

For this clone: Other DNA sequences in this specimen translate into the identical CDR3. The chain joins TRBV7-3 to TRBJ2-5; 8 bases match TRBD1. CDR1 is SGHTA, CDR2 FQGTGA, per germline. The length of the CDR3 is 15 residues. Trimming removed 5 bases from V and 5 bases from J; junction bases left unmatched: 10. The CDR3 sequence: CASSTTGTGKETQYF. The CDR3 DNA sequence: TGTGCCAGCAGCACGACCGGGACAGGAAAGGAGACCCAGTACTTC.

Of note for this clone: This sample also contains other DNA sequences that code for the same CDR3. The chain recombines TRBV5-1 with TRBJ1-1, with D possibly being TRBD1 (5 bases). CDR1 and CDR2 (germline): SGHRS, YFSETQ. Trimming left V 4 bases short and J 2 bases short, with 9 bases between. The CDR3 runs to 13 residues. The CDR3 here is CASSQGLNTEAFF. CDR3 DNA: TGCGCCAGCAGCCAGGGACTAAACACTGAAGCTTTCTTT.

This chain links TRBV5-4 with TRBJ2-3; TRBD2 matches 11 bases. The V gene's germline CDR1 is SGHNT and CDR2 YYREEE (reference sequence). This CDR3 has 16 amino acids. Trimming took 4 bases from V and 0 from J; bases not matched to a gene: 4. This CDR3 reads CASSGLAGLSTDTQYF. The CDR3 nucleotides are TGTGCCAGCAGCGGACTAGCGGGCCTTAGCACAGATACGCAGTATTTT.

The CDR3 region is CGGGTGELFF. The DNA for the CDR3 is TGTGGGGGGGGTACCGGGGAGCTGTTTTTT. This chain joins TRBV6-5 and TRBJ2-2, with TRBD2 matching over 7 bases. The CDR3 extends over 10 amino acids. Germline V gives CDR1 MNHEY, CDR2 SVGAGI.

The chain employs TRBV2 and TRBJ1-2; 7 nucleotides align to TRBD1. The CDR3 contains 14 residues. V shed 6 bases and J 5 bases; nucleotides not matched to a gene: 9. Germline V gene lookup returns CDR1 SNHLY and CDR2 FYNNEI. CDR3 sequence: CASRDDRAPYGYTF. CDR3 bases: TGTGCCAGCAGGGACGACAGGGCTCCATATGGCTACACCTTC.

The V and J genes are TRBV19 and TRBJ2-1; tentative D call: TRBD1 (5 bases). The V gene lost 3 bases and the J gene lost 5 bases, with 11 bases spanning the gap. CDR3 length: 14 amino acids. Germline V lookup: CDR1 LNHDA, CDR2 SQIVND (reference sequence). This CDR3 reads CASSIPGLDNEQFF. The CDR3 coding sequence is TGTGCCAGTAGTATCCCAGGGCTAGACAATGAGCAGTTCTTC.

The chain couples TRBV7-9 to TRBJ1-3; D might be TRBD1 (6 bases). The germline CDR1 and CDR2 sequences are SEHNR and FQNEAQ (reference sequence). The CDR3 loop spans 16 amino acids. Trimming removed 0 bases from V and 4 bases from J, with 13 bases in between. The CDR3: CASSLARRGTGNTIYF. The DNA for the CDR3 is TGTGCCAGCAGCTTAGCGCGCAGGGGAACGGGAAACACCATATATTTT.

The genes are TRBV10-2 and TRBJ1-5; D is ambiguous. V lost 8 bases and J lost 0, with 14 bases in between. This CDR3 spans 15 amino acids. Germline V gene sequence: CDR1 WSHSY, CDR2 SAAADI. CDR3 coding DNA: TGCGCCAGCGGGGAGGTTGCTCATAGCAATCAGCCCCAGCATTTT. It yields the protein CASGEVAHSNQPQHF.

The gene calls are TRBV13 and TRBJ2-1; TRBD2 might be the D (6 bases). V lost 1 base and J 0 bases, leaving 10 bases between the germline ends. CDR1 is PRHDT, CDR2 FYEKMQ, per germline (reference sequence). There are 16 residues in the CDR3. The CDR3 nucleotides read TGTGCCAGCAGCTTAGCGGAGGGGAGCTCCTACAATGAGCAGTTCTTC. Translating gives CASSLAEGSSYNEQFF.

The CDR3 DNA reads TGTGCCAGCAGCCCCGACAGGGGCCCTGGAAACACCATATATTTT. Its translation is CASSPDRGPGNTIYF. The rearrangement joins TRBV7-2 to TRBJ1-3; TRBD1 agrees at 8 bases. The CDR3 spans 15 residues. V shed 5 bases, J shed 2 bases, and the junction held 5 bases outside the gene matches. Looked up from germline, CDR1 is SGHTA and CDR2 is FQGNSA.